A single sample is the source of the 32 T cell receptor beta chains below, sequenced in a study of cytomegalovirus exposure and HLA in healthy donors. PCR employed 60 Vbeta and 13 Jbeta primers. Clones were read by immunoSEQ multiplex PCR, and TCRdb kept only the in-frame ones, dropping some. The data show about 83,000 clones, roughly 81% seen once. The source material was PBMCs. The receptor source for this set is a woman aged 30 to 39 in good health and CMV-seronegative.

The V gene is TRBV4-1, the J gene TRBJ2-2; maybe TRBD2 (5 bases). Trimming stripped 3 bases from V and 7 bases from J, with 18 bases between. Germline V gives CDR1 MGHRA, CDR2 YSYEKL. The CDR3 contains 16 residues. CDR3 in amino acids: CASSQAPAGDNGELFF. CDR3 nucleotides: TGCGCCAGCAGCCAGGCGCCGGCGGGTGACAACGGGGAGCTGTTTTTT.

The V and J genes are TRBV6-5 and TRBJ1-1, with TRBD1 identical over 10 bases. The CDR3 loop spans 14 amino acids. Germline V CDR1 and CDR2: MNHEY, SVGAGI. Trimming removed 5 bases from V and 8 bases from J; junction bases left unmatched: 8. This chain's CDR3 is CASSPGQGTIEAFF. As DNA, the CDR3 is TGTGCCAGCAGTCCGGGACAGGGGACCATAGAAGCTTTCTTT.

This chain connects TRBV19 to TRBJ2-5, with D tentatively TRBD1 (6 bases). CDR1 LNHDA and CDR2 SQIVND come from the germline V gene (reference sequence). Deletions cut 4 bases from V and 5 bases from J, with 11 bases between. The CDR3 runs to 13 residues. The CDR3 loop is CASSRVGAETQYF. The DNA for the CDR3 is TGTGCCAGTAGTAGAGTGGGGGCTGAGACCCAGTACTTC.

The gene calls are TRBV30 and TRBJ1-5; TRBD1 might be the D (5 bases). Between the trimmed V and J ends, which lost 2 bases and 1 base, there was a span of 15 bases. Germline CDR1 is GTSNPN and CDR2 is SVGIG (reference sequence). The CDR3 length is 16 residues. CDR3 DNA: TGTGCCTGGAGTCCCCGGGGGGATTGGAGCAATCAGCCCCAGCATTTT. Translating gives CAWSPRGDWSNQPQHF.

In this sample, this clone turned up once. The rearrangement uses TRBV9 and TRBJ1-2; the D gene is possibly TRBD1 (6 bases). The CDR3 runs to 15 residues. Trimming took 1 base from V and 0 from J, leaving 10 bases between them. Germline lookup yields CDR1 SGDLS and CDR2 YYNGEE. The CDR3 DNA reads as TGTGCCAGCAGCGTACAGGGGATGACTAACTATGGCTACACCTTC. As protein: CASSVQGMTNYGYTF.

The chain is built from TRBV27 and TRBJ2-1, with 9 bases matching TRBD2. The CDR3 is 15 amino acids. Germline loops: CDR1 MNHEY, CDR2 SMNVEV (reference sequence). V lost 2 bases to trimming and J lost 7 bases; unmatched junction nucleotides: 6. CDR3: CASSLKIAGENEQFF. The CDR3 DNA sequence: TGTGCCAGCAGTTTAAAAATAGCGGGAGAGAATGAGCAGTTCTTC.

This chain links TRBV5-1 with TRBJ2-5, with TRBD2 identical over 8 bases. After removal of 6 bases from V and 3 bases from J, the junction contained 10 bases not matched to a gene. Looked up from germline, CDR1 is SGHRS and CDR2 is YFSETQ. The CDR3 spans 15 residues. Written as DNA, the CDR3 is TGCGCCAGCACCCCAGGGGAGCGGGGGAAAGAGACCCAGTACTTC. Translating it yields CASTPGERGKETQYF.

In this sample, this clone turned up a few times. A read error may produce the germline difference seen at one junction end. The chain links TRBV7-7 to TRBJ2-2, with D unclear. The CDR3 spans 14 residues. CDR1 is SSHAT, CDR2 FNYEAQ, per germline (reference sequence). CDR3 DNA: TGTGCTAGCAGCCCTAACGATCGATTCGGGGAGCTGTTTTTT. Residues: CASSPNDRFGELFF.

V gene TRBV29-1 combines with J gene TRBJ1-2, with TRBD1 matching over 7 bases. Germline V gene lookup returns CDR1 SQVTM and CDR2 ANQGSEA. This CDR3 contains 10 residues. The junction had 0 bases not matched to a gene; V was cut back by 3 bases and J by 8 bases. The CDR3 protein is CSVDRGGYTF. The CDR3 DNA sequence: TGCAGCGTTGACAGGGGGGGCTACACCTTC.

This sequence joins TRBV18 and TRBJ1-3; maybe TRBD1 (6 bases). In germline, CDR1 is KGHSH, CDR2 LQKENI. Trimming pared 0 bases from V and 0 bases from J, leaving 9 bases between. The CDR3 spans 16 residues. Here the CDR3 reads CASSPPTGTSGNTIYF. In DNA, the CDR3 is TGTGCCAGCTCACCACCGACAGGCACCTCTGGAAACACCATATATTTT.

This clone was picked up a small number of times. The chain has TRBV5-1 and TRBJ2-3; D possibly corresponds to TRBD2 (6 bases). This CDR3 spans 14 amino acids. CDR1 SGHRS and CDR2 YFSETQ come from the germline V gene. Trimming removed 5 bases at V and 6 bases at J, with 16 bases between. The DNA of the CDR3 is TGCGCCAGCAGACCGCGGGATAGCAGTGATACGCAGTATTTT. Amino acids: CASRPRDSSDTQYF.

The chain joins TRBV2 to TRBJ2-7, with D perhaps TRBD2 (6 bases). V gave up 10 bases and J gave up 0 bases, with 19 bases separating them. The CDR3 length is 15 residues. Germline assignment: CDR1 SNHLY and CDR2 FYNNEI. As DNA, the CDR3 is TGTGCCATAGAATCGACTAGACCTGACTCCTACGAGCAGTACTTC. It translates to CAIESTRPDSYEQYF.

The CDR3 spells CASSSPRTSGRALSGTDTQYF. The CDR3 DNA follows: TGTGCCAGCAGCTCTCCTCGGACTAGCGGGAGGGCCCTCTCAGGCACAGATACGCAGTATTTT. The rearrangement joins TRBV7-6 to TRBJ2-3, with 15 bases matching TRBD2. The CDR3 length is 21 residues. V lost 4 bases, J lost 1 base, and 15 bases stayed unmatched. CDR1 and CDR2 (germline): SGHVS, FNYEAQ.

V is TRBV4-1 and J is TRBJ2-5; 7 bases are a match to TRBD2. The germline CDR1 and CDR2 sequences are MGHRA and YSYEKL. The CDR3 covers 14 residues. The V and J ends lost 6 bases and 4 bases, in that order; junction bases with no gene match: 8. CDR3 residues: CASSLRLARETQYF. In DNA form, the CDR3 reads TGCGCCAGCAGTCTTAGACTAGCCCGAGAGACCCAGTACTTC.

The chain joins TRBV29-1 to TRBJ2-7, with D maybe TRBD1 (5 bases). Germline V gives CDR1 SQVTM, CDR2 ANQGSEA. Between the trimmed V and J ends, which lost 6 bases and 2 bases, there was a span of 14 bases. The CDR3 contains 13 residues. CDR3 amino acids: CSVQGQATYEQYF. The CDR3, as DNA: TGCAGCGTGCAGGGTCAAGCGACCTACGAGCAGTACTTC.

This clone was detected once. The genes are TRBV4-3 and TRBJ2-7; D is unclear. The CDR3 is 16 residues long. The germline gives CDR1 LGHNA, CDR2 YSLEER. V was trimmed by 0 bases and J by 3 bases, leaving 15 bases between them. The CDR3 region is CASSQERPARYYEQYF. DNA of the CDR3: TGCGCCAGCAGCCAAGAACGTCCGGCTAGGTACTACGAGCAGTACTTC.

The chain joins TRBV7-2 to TRBJ1-3; 7 bases agree with TRBD1. The CDR3 length is 19 residues. Germline CDR1 SGHTA, CDR2 FQGNSA. V gave up 0 bases and J gave up 0 bases; unmatched junction bases: 11. DNA for the CDR3: TGTGCCAGCAGCTTAGCGTTCGGTCCCGGGACAGTCTCTGGAAACACCATATATTTT. Protein product: CASSLAFGPGTVSGNTIYF.

The chain recombines TRBV28 with TRBJ2-1; TRBD2 matches 13 bases. Germline V gives CDR1 MDHEN, CDR2 SYDVKM. Unmatched junction bases numbered 6, after V lost 6 bases and J lost 1 base. The CDR3 length is 17 residues. CDR3 residues: CASRLRTSGSSYNEQFF. The CDR3 nucleotides read TGTGCCAGCAGACTTAGGACTAGCGGGAGTTCCTACAATGAGCAGTTCTTC. The full variable domain, its missing parts supplied by reference TRBV28 and TRBJ2-1, is DVKVTQSSRYLVKRTGEKVFLECVQDMDHENMFWYRQDPGLGLRLIYFSYDVKMKEKGDIPEGYSVSREKKERFSLILESASTNQTSMYLCASRLRTSGSSYNEQFFGPGTRLTVL.

The J gene is TRBJ1-2, the V gene TRBV18, with D hard to call. V was clipped by 0 bases and J by 8 bases, with 10 bases between them. CDR1 is KGHSH and CDR2 is LQKENI in the germline V gene. This CDR3 is built from 13 residues. CDR3 residues: CASSPPNRGGYTF. CDR3 nucleotide sequence: TGTGCCAGCTCACCACCGAACCGAGGCGGCTACACCTTC.

The rearrangement joins TRBV5-1 to TRBJ2-5; D gene unclear. Germline V gene lookup returns CDR1 SGHRS and CDR2 YFSETQ. This CDR3 has 13 residues. V gave up 0 bases and J gave up 3 bases, with 6 bases separating them. CDR3 in DNA: TGCGCCAGCAGCTTGGTCCCAGAAGAGACCCAGTACTTC. Translated, it gives CASSLVPEETQYF.

This sequence joins TRBV6-5 and TRBJ1-5; D is unresolved. The V end lost 0 bases, the J end lost 9 bases, and 9 bases lay between the germline ends. Germline-derived CDR1 and CDR2 are MNHEY and SVGAGI. The CDR3 runs 13 residues. In DNA, the CDR3 is TGTGCCAGCAGTTACTCGAACGGAGCGCCCCAGCATTTT. This sequence encodes CASSYSNGAPQHF.

V is TRBV5-1 and J is TRBJ1-2; D is perhaps TRBD1 (5 bases). There are 16 residues in the CDR3. Trimming stripped 4 bases from V and 8 bases from J, with 24 bases between. CDR1 is SGHRS, CDR2 YFSETQ, per germline. DNA of the CDR3: TGCGCCAGCAGCCCGGGGGGGTCAGGGTCTCGAATGGGCTACACCTTC. It codes for CASSPGGSGSRMGYTF.

The chain is built from TRBV2 and TRBJ2-3; 7 bases map to TRBD2. CDR1 is SNHLY and CDR2 is FYNNEI in the germline V gene. The CDR3 spans 16 residues. Losses at the gene ends were 1 base for V and 2 bases for J; bases not matched to a gene: 6. The CDR3 loop reads CASSEGGGTNTDTQYF. The CDR3, as DNA: TGTGCCAGCAGTGAAGGGGGGGGGACGAACACAGATACGCAGTATTTT.

The chain carries TRBV19 and TRBJ2-6; D is unclear. This CDR3 contains 17 residues. Trimming took 1 base from V and 0 from J, leaving 10 bases between them. Germline CDR1 and CDR2: LNHDA and SQIVND (reference sequence). CDR3 coding DNA: TGTGCCAGTAGTATAGCACGAGGTGGCTCTGGGGCCAACGTCCTGACTTTC. Its translation is CASSIARGGSGANVLTF.

The gene calls are TRBV27 and TRBJ2-5; TRBD2 might be the D (7 bases). There are 15 residues in the CDR3. The V and J ends lost 6 bases and 1 base respectively, with 15 bases between them. Per germline, CDR1 MNHEY and CDR2 SMNVEV (reference sequence). The CDR3 nucleotides read TGTGCCAGCAGCCCGGTGGGGGGGCCCCAAGAGACCCAGTACTTC. It is translated as CASSPVGGPQETQYF.

This clone was detected once. This chain uses TRBV7-2 with TRBJ2-1; D is ambiguous. Germline loops: CDR1 SGHTA, CDR2 FQGNSA. V was clipped by 5 bases and J by 9 bases, with 14 bases between them. This CDR3 region has 13 residues. CDR3 protein: CASSTGGSGEQFF. The CDR3, as DNA: TGTGCCAGCAGCACCGGTGGTTCGGGTGAGCAGTTCTTC.

The chain uses TRBV7-2 and TRBJ1-3; a possible D gene is TRBD1 (5 bases). The CDR3 totals 15 residues. Germline CDR1 is SGHTA and CDR2 is FQGNSA. V gave up 5 bases and J gave up 4 bases, with 15 bases separating them. The CDR3 bases are TGTGCCAGCAGCCCCCGGGTGGGGGGAGGAAACACCATATATTTT. This sequence encodes CASSPRVGGGNTIYF. Full variable domain (outside the CDR3, taken from reference TRBV7-2 and TRBJ1-3): GAGVSQSPSNKVTEKGKDVELRCDPISGHTALYWYRQSLGQGLEFLIYFQGNSAPDKSGLPSDRFSAERTGGSVSTLTIQRTQQEDSAVYLCASSPRVGGGNTIYFGEGSWLTVV.

The chain couples TRBV6-5 to TRBJ1-5; D perhaps matches TRBD1 (5 bases). V was pared by 8 bases and J by 3 bases, with 17 bases between. This CDR3 contains 15 residues. CDR1 and CDR2 from the germline V gene are MNHEY and SVGAGI. The CDR3 loop is CASGGRPRDNQPQHF. The CDR3 DNA sequence: TGTGCCAGCGGGGGGAGGCCCAGGGACAATCAGCCCCAGCATTTT.

V gene TRBV29-1 combines with J gene TRBJ2-1; the match to TRBD2 covers 11 bases. This CDR3 is 17 amino acids long. In germline, CDR1 is SQVTM, CDR2 ANQGSEA. The V segment lost 3 bases and the J segment 5 bases; nucleotides outside the gene matches: 12. The CDR3 is CSVEGLLGLAGNNEQFF. The CDR3 DNA is TGCAGCGTTGAGGGCCTACTTGGACTAGCGGGTAACAATGAGCAGTTCTTC.

The gene calls are TRBV5-1 and TRBJ2-3; a possible D gene is TRBD1 (5 bases). From germline, CDR1 is SGHRS and CDR2 YFSETQ. Trimming removed 0 bases at V and 4 bases at J, with 15 bases between. CDR3 length: 16 amino acids. Here the CDR3 reads CASSLEGQIGADTQYF. As DNA, the CDR3 is TGCGCCAGCAGCTTGGAGGGGCAGATTGGGGCAGATACGCAGTATTTT.

The genes are TRBV6-6 and TRBJ2-7, with TRBD2 matching 9 bases. V shed 4 bases, J shed 3 bases, and the junction held 10 bases outside the gene matches. Germline assignment: CDR1 MNHNY and CDR2 SVGAGI (reference sequence). The length of the CDR3 is 16 residues. CDR3 sequence reads: CASSSDLSGSLYEQYF. CDR3 DNA: TGTGCCAGCAGTTCCGATCTTAGCGGGAGCCTCTACGAGCAGTACTTC.

The genes are TRBV6-8 and TRBJ2-2; 7 nucleotides agree with TRBD1. The germline V gene has CDR1 MNHGY and CDR2 SAAAGT. The CDR3 is 13 residues long. The ends lost 4 bases at V and 5 bases at J; junction bases unmatched: 1. CDR3 in amino acids: CASSSTGTGELFF. The CDR3 bases are TGTGCCAGCAGTTCGACAGGGACCGGGGAGCTGTTTTTT.